This T cell receptor beta chain was profiled in a study of ipilimumab plus nivolumab after autologous stem cell transplantation (dated by TCRdb to the early 2020s). For context, the study as a whole: The median number of doses received by trial patients was four or five for ipilimumab and 8 for nivolumab. The DLBCL cohort included primary refractory and relapsed disease, with 18-month progression-free survival of around 88% and 27% respectively. The trial enrolled patients with high-risk diffuse large B cell lymphoma, mature T cell lymphoma, or multiple myeloma undergoing autologous transplant. Thirty-five patients made up the trial's intent-to-treat population. General study outcomes and caveats: According to the authors, a biologic rationale for studying the approach further came from T cell receptor repertoire, regulatory T cell phenotype and gut microbiota profiles. Combined checkpoint inhibition appeared tolerable as post-transplant consolidation, according to the authors' conclusion.

Starting 14 to 28 days after the autologous transplant, patients began checkpoint therapy, which included ipilimumab at 1 mg/kg intravenously on day 1 of selected weeks. The nivolumab dose was 3 mg/kg intravenously, delivered on day 1 of weeks 1, 4, 7, 10, and every two weeks through week 26. The study was a Phase Ib clinical trial testing combined checkpoint inhibition with ipilimumab and nivolumab as consolidation after autologous stem cell transplantation. CDR1 and CDR2 were assigned from the germline V gene (reference sequence) as GTSNPN and SVGIG. Inclusive of the bounding cysteine and phenylalanine, the CDR3 is 15 residues long. Only the CDR3 DNA stays, 45 bases, in frame from base 1. The junction carries 10 bases between V and J, which are trimmed by 1 base and 0 bases respectively. Library preparation was by the immunoSEQ multiplex PCR assay. Not all clones reach the TCRdb copy of this immuneACCESS table, which keeps in-frame sequences only. Checked studies attribute under half of the gap to unresolved V genes and leave the rest unexplained. The table for this sample lists some 87,000 clones; under 85% of them were counted only once. Around 2% of the sample goes to the ten largest clones.

As for this clone: There is no known antigen for this receptor. No per-base quality is available; no much larger clone lies one base away.

Recombination connected TRBV30 to TRBJ1-5; TRBD1 is a possible D gene, resting on 5 matching bases. This TCR was recovered from a male donor with diffuse large B-cell lymphoma. Source: PBMCs, taken in a trial of ipilimumab plus nivolumab as post-transplant consolidation. The CDR3 has the sequence CAWSAETVSNQPQHF. In nucleotide form, the sequence is TGTGCCTGGAGTGCTGAGACAGTTAGCAATCAGCCCCAGCATTTT.